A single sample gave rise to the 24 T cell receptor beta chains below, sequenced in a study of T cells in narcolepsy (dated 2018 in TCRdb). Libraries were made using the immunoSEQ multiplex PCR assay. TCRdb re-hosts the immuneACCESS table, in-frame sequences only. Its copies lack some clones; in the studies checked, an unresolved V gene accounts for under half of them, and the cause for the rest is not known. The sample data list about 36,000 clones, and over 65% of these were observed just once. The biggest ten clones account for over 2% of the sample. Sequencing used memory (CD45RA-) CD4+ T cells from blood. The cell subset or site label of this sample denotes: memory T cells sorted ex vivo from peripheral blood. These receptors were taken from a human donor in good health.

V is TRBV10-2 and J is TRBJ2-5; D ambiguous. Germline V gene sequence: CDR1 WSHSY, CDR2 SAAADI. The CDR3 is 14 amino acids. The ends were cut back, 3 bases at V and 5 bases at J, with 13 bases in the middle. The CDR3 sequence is CASSEKRPWETQYF. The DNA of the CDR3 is TGCGCCAGCAGTGAAAAAAGGCCCTGGGAGACCCAGTACTTC.

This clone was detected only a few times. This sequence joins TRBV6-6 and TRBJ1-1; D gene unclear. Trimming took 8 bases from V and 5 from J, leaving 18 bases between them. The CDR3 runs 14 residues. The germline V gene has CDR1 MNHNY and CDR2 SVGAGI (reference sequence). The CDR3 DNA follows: TGTGCCAGCGGTGGGGATTTTTCGGGGACTGAAGCTTTCTTT. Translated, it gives CASGGDFSGTEAFF.

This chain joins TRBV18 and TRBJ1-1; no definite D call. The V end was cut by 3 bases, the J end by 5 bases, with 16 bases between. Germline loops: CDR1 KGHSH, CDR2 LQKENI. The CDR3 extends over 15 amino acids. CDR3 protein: CASSPNERQATEAFF. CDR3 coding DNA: TGTGCCAGCTCACCCAACGAGAGGCAGGCAACTGAAGCTTTCTTT.

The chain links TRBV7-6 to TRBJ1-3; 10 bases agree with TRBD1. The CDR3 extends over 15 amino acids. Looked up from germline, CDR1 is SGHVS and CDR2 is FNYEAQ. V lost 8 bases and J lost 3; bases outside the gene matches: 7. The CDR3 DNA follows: TGTGCCAGCGGCGGACAGGGGGTTGGTGGAAACACCATATATTTT. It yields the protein CASGGQGVGGNTIYF.

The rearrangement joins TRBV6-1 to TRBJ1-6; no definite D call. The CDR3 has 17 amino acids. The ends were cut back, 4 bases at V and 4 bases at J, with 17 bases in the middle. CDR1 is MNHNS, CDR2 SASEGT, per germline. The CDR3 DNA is TGTGCCAGCAGTGGGTTGGGTGGGTCCGCTTATAATTCACCCCTCCACTTT. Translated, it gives CASSGLGGSAYNSPLHF.

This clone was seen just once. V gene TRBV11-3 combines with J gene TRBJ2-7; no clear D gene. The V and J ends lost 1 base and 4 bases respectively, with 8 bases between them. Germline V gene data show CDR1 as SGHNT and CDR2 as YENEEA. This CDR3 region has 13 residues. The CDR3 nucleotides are TGTGCCAGCAGCTTAGGGGCGGATTACGAGCAGTACTTC. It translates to CASSLGADYEQYF.

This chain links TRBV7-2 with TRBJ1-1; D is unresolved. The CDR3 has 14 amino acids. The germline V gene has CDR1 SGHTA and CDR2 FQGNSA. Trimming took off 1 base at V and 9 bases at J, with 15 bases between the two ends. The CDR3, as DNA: TGTGCCAGCAGCTTAGACCGGAATGGGATTAAAGCTTTCTTT. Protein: CASSLDRNGIKAFF.

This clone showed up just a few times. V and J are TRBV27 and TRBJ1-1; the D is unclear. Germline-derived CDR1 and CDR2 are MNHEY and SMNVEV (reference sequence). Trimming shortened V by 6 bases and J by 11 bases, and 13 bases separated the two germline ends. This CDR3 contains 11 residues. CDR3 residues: CASRTGGEAFF. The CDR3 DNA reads TGTGCCAGCAGGACGGGTGGAGAGGCTTTCTTT.

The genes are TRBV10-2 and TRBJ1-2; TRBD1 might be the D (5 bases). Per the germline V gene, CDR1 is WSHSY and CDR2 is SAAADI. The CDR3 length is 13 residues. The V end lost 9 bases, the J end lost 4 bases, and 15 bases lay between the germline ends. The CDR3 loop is CASEGTWGYGYTF. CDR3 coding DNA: TGCGCCAGTGAGGGGACCTGGGGCTATGGCTACACCTTC.

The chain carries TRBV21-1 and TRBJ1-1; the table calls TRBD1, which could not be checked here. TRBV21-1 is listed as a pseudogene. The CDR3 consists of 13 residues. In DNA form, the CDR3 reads TGTGCCACCCTCAGACAGGGCTTCACTGAAGCTTTCTTT. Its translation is CATLRQGFTEAFF.

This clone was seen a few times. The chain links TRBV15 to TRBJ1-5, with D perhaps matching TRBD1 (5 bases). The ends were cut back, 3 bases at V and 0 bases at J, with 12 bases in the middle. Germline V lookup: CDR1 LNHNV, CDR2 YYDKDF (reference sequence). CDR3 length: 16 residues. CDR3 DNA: TGTGCCACCAGCAGGCACCGGGACTATAGCAATCAGCCCCAGCATTTT. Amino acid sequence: CATSRHRDYSNQPQHF.

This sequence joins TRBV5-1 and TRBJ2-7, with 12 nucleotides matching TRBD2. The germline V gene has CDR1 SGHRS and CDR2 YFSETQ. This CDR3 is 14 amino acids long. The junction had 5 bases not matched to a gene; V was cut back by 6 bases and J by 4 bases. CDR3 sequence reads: CASTLAGGPYEQYF. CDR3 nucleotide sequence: TGCGCCAGCACCCTAGCGGGAGGGCCGTACGAGCAGTACTTC.

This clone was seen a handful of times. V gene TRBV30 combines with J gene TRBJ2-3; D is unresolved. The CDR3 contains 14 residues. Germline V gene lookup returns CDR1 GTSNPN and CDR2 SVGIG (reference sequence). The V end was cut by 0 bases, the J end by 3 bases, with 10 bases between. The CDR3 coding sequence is TGTGCCTGGAGTGTAATCCTGACGACAGATACGCAGTATTTT. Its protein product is CAWSVILTTDTQYF.

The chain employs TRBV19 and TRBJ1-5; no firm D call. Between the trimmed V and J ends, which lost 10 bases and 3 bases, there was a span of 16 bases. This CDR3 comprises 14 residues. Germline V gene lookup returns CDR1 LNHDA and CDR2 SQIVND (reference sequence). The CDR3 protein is CATAPAGLNQPQHF. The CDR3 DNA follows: TGTGCCACCGCCCCTGCCGGGCTCAATCAGCCCCAGCATTTT.

For the CDR3, the DNA is TGTGCCAGCAGCGGACGGGGACTAGCGGGGCAATACGAGCAGTACTTC. This encodes CASSGRGLAGQYEQYF. This sequence joins TRBV11-1 and TRBJ2-7; 13 bases map to TRBD2. CDR1 is SGHAT, CDR2 FQDESV, per germline (reference sequence). This CDR3 spans 16 amino acids. Trimming removed 5 bases from V and 4 bases from J; junction bases left unmatched: 8. The full variable domain, with the rest looked up from reference TRBV11-1 and TRBJ2-7, is EAEVAQSPRYKITEKSQAVAFWCDPISGHATLYWYRQILGQGPELLVQFQDESVVDDSQLPKDRFSAERLKGVDSTLKIQPAELGDSAMYLCASSGRGLAGQYEQYFGPGTRLTVT.

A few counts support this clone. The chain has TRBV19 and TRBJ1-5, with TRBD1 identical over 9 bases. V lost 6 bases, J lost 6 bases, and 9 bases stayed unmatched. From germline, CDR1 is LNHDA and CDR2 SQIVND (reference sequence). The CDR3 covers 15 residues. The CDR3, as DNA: TGTGCCAGTAGCTCCGGGACAGGGTTGATTCAGCCCCAGCATTTT. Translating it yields CASSSGTGLIQPQHF.

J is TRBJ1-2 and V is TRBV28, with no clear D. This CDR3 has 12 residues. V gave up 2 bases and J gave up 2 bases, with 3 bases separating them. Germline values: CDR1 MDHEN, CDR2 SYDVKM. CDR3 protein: CASSLGNYGYTF. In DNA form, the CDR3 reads TGTGCCAGCAGTTTAGGGAACTATGGCTACACCTTC.

The chain's CDR3 is CASSLGLAGSQETQYF. DNA of the CDR3: TGTGCCAGCAGCTTGGGACTAGCGGGATCCCAAGAGACCCAGTACTTC. V is TRBV7-2 and J is TRBJ2-5, with TRBD2 matching over 13 bases. The CDR3 loop spans 16 amino acids. V lost 3 bases, J lost 1 base, and 2 bases stayed unmatched. CDR1 and CDR2 (germline): SGHTA, FQGNSA.

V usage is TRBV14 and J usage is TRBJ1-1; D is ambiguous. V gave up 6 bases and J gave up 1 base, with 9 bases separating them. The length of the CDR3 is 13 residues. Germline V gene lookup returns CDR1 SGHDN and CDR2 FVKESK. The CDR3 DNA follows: TGTGCCAGCAGTGTTACGGAGAACACTGAAGCTTTCTTT. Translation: CASSVTENTEAFF. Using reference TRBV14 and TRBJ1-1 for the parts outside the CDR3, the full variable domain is EAGVTQFPSHSVIEKGQTVTLRCDPISGHDNLYWYRRVMGKEIKFLLHFVKESKQDESGMPNNRFLAERTGGTYSTLKVQPAELEDSGVYFCASSVTENTEAFFGQGTRLTVV.

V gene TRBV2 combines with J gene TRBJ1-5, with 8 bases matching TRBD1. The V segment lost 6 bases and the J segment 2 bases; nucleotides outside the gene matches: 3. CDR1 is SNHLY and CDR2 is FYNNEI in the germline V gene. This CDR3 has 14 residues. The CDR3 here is CASRPGQGNQPQHF. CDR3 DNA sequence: TGTGCCAGCAGGCCGGGACAGGGCAATCAGCCCCAGCATTTT. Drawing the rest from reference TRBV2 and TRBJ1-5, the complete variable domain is EPEVTQTPSHQVTQMGQEVILRCVPISNHLYFYWYRQILGQKVEFLVSFYNNEISEKSEIFDDQFSVERPDGSNFTLKIRSTKLEDSAMYFCASRPGQGNQPQHFGDGTRLSIL.

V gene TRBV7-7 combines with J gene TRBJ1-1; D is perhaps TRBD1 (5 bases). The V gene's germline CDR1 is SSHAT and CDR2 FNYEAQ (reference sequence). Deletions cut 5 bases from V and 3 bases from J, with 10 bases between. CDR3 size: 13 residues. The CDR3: CASSPSRDTEAFF. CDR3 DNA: TGTGCCAGCAGCCCGTCCAGGGACACTGAAGCTTTCTTT.

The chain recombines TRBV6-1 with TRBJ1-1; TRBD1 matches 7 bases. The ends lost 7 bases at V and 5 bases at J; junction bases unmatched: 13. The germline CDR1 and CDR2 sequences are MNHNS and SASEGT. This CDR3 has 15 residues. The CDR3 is CASNFARTGGTEAFF. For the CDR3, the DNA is TGTGCCAGCAACTTTGCACGGACAGGAGGGACTGAAGCTTTCTTT.

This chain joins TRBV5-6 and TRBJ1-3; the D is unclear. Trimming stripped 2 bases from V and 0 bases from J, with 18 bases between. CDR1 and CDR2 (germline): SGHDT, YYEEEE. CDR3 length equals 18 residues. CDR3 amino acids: CASSFIGGPSGSGNTIYF. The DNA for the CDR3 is TGTGCCAGCAGCTTCATCGGCGGTCCGTCCGGCTCTGGAAACACCATATATTTT.

The CDR3: CASSLGSQGNQPQHF. CDR3 coding DNA: TGTGCCAGCAGCTTAGGGAGCCAGGGCAATCAGCCCCAGCATTTT. This chain joins TRBV7-2 and TRBJ1-5, with D unresolved. CDR1 is SGHTA and CDR2 is FQGNSA in the germline V gene. The CDR3 contains 15 residues. V was cut by 1 base and J by 2 bases, with 9 bases left in between.